The 10 T cell receptor beta chains listed next were all sequenced from one sample in a study of T-cell memory formation after mild COVID-19. From the 5' RACE reads, TCRdb called clonotypes with MiXCR, one entry per CDR3 protein. The sample includes around 99,000 distinct CDR3 sequences, approximately 14% of them seen just once. The sequencing sample was made of PBMCs or a T cell subset sorted from them (not recorded which). The receptor set was obtained from a man younger than 35 who had mild COVID-19 (a few samples of this study predate the infection). Cell type and time point are not known.

This clonotype has just a few counts. The chain joins TRBV7-8 to TRBJ2-7; 7 nucleotides align to TRBD1. CDR3 length: 16 residues. V lost 0 bases to trimming and J lost 0 bases; unmatched junction nucleotides: 5. CDR1 is SGHVS and CDR2 is FQNEAQ in the germline V gene. The DNA of the CDR3 is TGTGCCAGCAGCTTAGCGAAGGGACAGAGCTCCTACGAGCAGTACTTC. It codes for CASSLAKGQSSYEQYF. The variable domain in full, completed from reference TRBV7-8 and TRBJ2-7, reads GAGVSQSPRYKVAKRGQDVALRCDPISGHVSLFWYQQALGQGPEFLTYFQNEAQLDKSGLPSDRFFAERPEGSVSTLKIQRTQQEDSAVYLCASSLAKGQSSYEQYFGPGTRLTVT.

The chain combines TRBV9 with TRBJ2-5; no clear D gene. Germline loops: CDR1 SGDLS, CDR2 YYNGEE. This CDR3 has 13 amino acids. Trimming removed 2 bases from V and 1 base from J, with 6 bases in between. CDR3 residues: CASSVPPQETQYF. In DNA form, the CDR3 reads TGTGCCAGCAGCGTGCCCCCCCAAGAGACCCAGTACTTC. The full variable domain, in which reference TRBV9 and TRBJ2-5 provide the parts outside the CDR3, is DSGVTQTPKHLITATGQRVTLRCSPRSGDLSVYWYQQSLDQGLQFLIQYYNGEERAKGNILERFSAQQFPDLHSELNLSSLELGDSALYFCASSVPPQETQYFGPGTRLLVL.

The table lists this clonotype with many counts. The chain recombines TRBV6-5 with TRBJ2-5, with 9 positions matching TRBD1. CDR3 length: 14 residues. Germline V gene sequence: CDR1 MNHEY, CDR2 SVGAGI. The V gene end was trimmed by 5 bases and the J gene end by 5 bases; junction bases not matched to a gene: 6. CDR3 sequence (DNA): TGTGCCAGCAGTACCTGGACAGGGGTTGAGACCCAGTACTTC. Translation: CASSTWTGVETQYF.

On this clonotype itself: An end of the junction differs from the germline gene, which may be a read error. Here the CDR3 DNA reads TGTGCCAGCAGCGTAGCTTCAGGGCCATCATGGGCAGATACGCAGTATTTT. This codes for CASSVASGPSWADTQYF. This sequence joins TRBV7-8 and TRBJ2-3, with a tentative D call TRBD1 (5 bases). The CDR3 has 17 amino acids. Germline CDR1 reads SGHVS; CDR2 reads FQNEAQ.

This clonotype was observed a handful of times. The chain combines TRBV25-1 with TRBJ2-3; D perhaps matches TRBD1 (6 bases). The CDR3 length is 13 residues. V was cut by 4 bases and J by 2 bases, with 7 bases left in between. Germline lookup yields CDR1 MGHDK and CDR2 SYGVNS. In nucleotides, the CDR3 is TGTGCCAGCAGTGGGGGACACACAGATACGCAGTATTTT. This codes for CASSGGHTDTQYF.

This clonotype was seen a few times. The rearrangement uses TRBV4-1 and TRBJ2-3; maybe TRBD2 (5 bases). The CDR3 is made up of 16 amino acids. The V and J ends lost 3 bases and 2 bases respectively, with 15 bases between them. CDR1 and CDR2 (germline): MGHRA, YSYEKL. CDR3 in amino acids: CASSHLSSSYTDTQYF. CDR3 DNA sequence: TGCGCCAGCAGCCACCTATCTAGCAGCTACACAGATACGCAGTATTTT.

The chain recombines TRBV11-1 with TRBJ2-5, with D maybe TRBD2 (5 bases). V was shortened by 1 base and J by 1 base, with 10 bases between the two germline ends. CDR1 SGHAT and CDR2 FQDESV come from the germline V gene (reference sequence). The CDR3 covers 15 residues. The CDR3 DNA reads TGTGCCAGCAGCTTAGAGGACTCATCCCAAGAGACCCAGTACTTC. Protein: CASSLEDSSQETQYF.

This clonotype was picked up many times. The chain combines TRBV7-9 with TRBJ2-7, with 7 bases fitting TRBD1. CDR1 SEHNR and CDR2 FQNEAQ come from the germline V gene (reference sequence). Unmatched junction bases numbered 5, after V lost 4 bases and J lost 2 bases. The CDR3 has 14 amino acids. CDR3 amino acids: CASSYPGQPYEQYF. In DNA, the CDR3 is TGTGCCAGCAGCTACCCGGGACAGCCCTACGAGCAGTACTTC.

A few counts support this clonotype. J is TRBJ2-3 and V is TRBV5-4; TRBD1 agrees at 9 bases. The CDR3 length is 15 residues. V dropped 3 bases and J dropped 7; count of bases not matched to a gene: 9. CDR1 is SGHNT, CDR2 YYREEE, per germline (reference sequence). The chain's CDR3 is CASSYRDRAFYTQYF. CDR3 sequence (DNA): TGTGCCAGCAGCTATCGGGACAGGGCTTTTTATACGCAGTATTTT.

This CDR3 is CASSRVLDGYTF. DNA for the CDR3: TGTGCCAGCAGCAGGGTCTTGGATGGCTACACCTTC. The chain uses TRBV7-2 and TRBJ1-2, with unresolved D. CDR3 size: 12 residues. V lost 5 bases, J lost 6 bases, and 10 bases lay in between. Germline V gene lookup returns CDR1 SGHTA and CDR2 FQGNSA.